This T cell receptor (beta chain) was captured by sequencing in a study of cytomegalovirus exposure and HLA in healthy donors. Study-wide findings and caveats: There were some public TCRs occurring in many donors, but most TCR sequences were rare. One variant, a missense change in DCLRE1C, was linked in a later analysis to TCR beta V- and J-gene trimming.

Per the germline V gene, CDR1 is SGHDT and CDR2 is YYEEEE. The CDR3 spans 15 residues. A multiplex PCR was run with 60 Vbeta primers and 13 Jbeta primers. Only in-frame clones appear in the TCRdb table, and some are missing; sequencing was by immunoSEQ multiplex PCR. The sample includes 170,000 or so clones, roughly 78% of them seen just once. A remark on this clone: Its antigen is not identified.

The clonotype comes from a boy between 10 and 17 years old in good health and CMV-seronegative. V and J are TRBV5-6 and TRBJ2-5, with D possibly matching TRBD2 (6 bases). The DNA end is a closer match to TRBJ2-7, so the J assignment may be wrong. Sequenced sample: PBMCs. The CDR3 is CASSLARGLQGEQYF. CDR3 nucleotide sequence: TGTGCCAGCAGCTTGGCGAGGGGACTCCAAGGCGAGCAGTACTTC.